The 24 T cell receptor beta chains in this list originate from one sample, sequenced in a study of T cell responses to AZD1222 COVID-19 vaccine. Only in-frame clones appear in the TCRdb table, and some are missing; sequencing was by immunoSEQ multiplex PCR. This repertoire shows some 130,000 clones, under 90% found once; its top ten account for approximately 6.8%. The specimen was peripheral blood, collected on day 0 of AZD1222 vaccination. The receptors here all came from an adult in good health.

This chain uses TRBV5-1 with TRBJ1-4, with TRBD1 as a possible D gene (5 bases). The CDR3 covers 16 residues. Trimming pared 4 bases from V and 2 bases from J, leaving 15 bases between. Germline values: CDR1 SGHRS, CDR2 YFSETQ. CDR3 protein: CASSPLSTDTNEKLFF. The CDR3 DNA follows: TGCGCCAGCAGCCCATTATCGACAGACACTAATGAAAAACTGTTTTTT.

This clone was recorded many times. V and J are TRBV6-6 and TRBJ1-2; 9 nucleotides align to TRBD1. The CDR3 loop spans 14 amino acids. V lost 2 bases to trimming and J lost 6 bases; unmatched junction nucleotides: 4. Germline values: CDR1 MNHNY, CDR2 SVGAGI (reference sequence). CDR3 DNA: TGTGCCAGCAGTTACCATACAGGGGGCGATGGCTACACCTTC. Protein product: CASSYHTGGDGYTF.

The chain is built from TRBV7-9 and TRBJ1-1; 7 positions match TRBD1. In germline, CDR1 is SEHNR, CDR2 FQNEAQ (reference sequence). The CDR3 consists of 14 residues. Germline trimming cut 6 bases from V and 1 base from J; bases unmatched to any gene: 5. The CDR3 region is CASRPQGRNTEAFF. For the CDR3, the DNA is TGTGCCAGCAGACCACAGGGGCGGAACACTGAAGCTTTCTTT. The complete variable domain, with remaining parts taken from reference TRBV7-9 and TRBJ1-1, reads DTGVSQNPRHKITKRGQNVTFRCDPISEHNRLYWYRQTLGQGPEFLTYFQNEAQLEKSRLLSDRFSAERPKGSFSTLEIQRTEQGDSAMYLCASRPQGRNTEAFFGQGTRLTVV.

The CDR3 spells CASSEESTYGYTF. DNA of the CDR3: TGTGCCAGCAGTGAAGAGAGTACCTATGGCTACACCTTC. The chain carries TRBV2 and TRBJ1-2; D not resolved. The CDR3 extends over 13 amino acids. V lost 1 base to trimming and J lost 4 bases, with 7 bases between them. CDR1 is SNHLY and CDR2 is FYNNEI in the germline V gene.

The J gene is TRBJ2-1, the V gene TRBV12-5; D may be TRBD1 or TRBD2 (6 bases each). Trimming shortened V by 8 bases and J by 2 bases, and 16 bases separated the two germline ends. CDR1 LGHNT and CDR2 FRNRAP come from the germline V gene. The CDR3 totals 15 residues. CDR3 nucleotides: TGTGCTAGTCGACTGTCCGGGGGCCCCTACAATGAGCAGTTCTTC. The encoded protein is CASRLSGGPYNEQFF.

The chain carries TRBV9 and TRBJ2-1; 7 positions match TRBD2. CDR3 size: 15 residues. V was clipped by 0 bases and J by 2 bases; unmatched bases: 2. Germline assignment: CDR1 SGDLS and CDR2 YYNGEE. The CDR3: CASSVGAGAYNEQFF. The CDR3, as DNA: TGTGCCAGCAGCGTAGGGGCGGGGGCCTACAATGAGCAGTTCTTC.

V and J are TRBV19 and TRBJ1-2, with D perhaps matching TRBD1 (6 bases). The germline V gene encodes CDR1 LNHDA and CDR2 SQIVND (reference sequence). The CDR3 covers 17 residues. Trimming stripped 5 bases from V and 6 bases from J, with 25 bases between. For the CDR3, the DNA is TGTGCCAGTAGTGGGGAGCGGGGACAAGACAATTTTGATGGCTACACCTTC. This gives the protein CASSGERGQDNFDGYTF.

The count of this clone is one. The chain uses TRBV5-6 and TRBJ2-7; D remains unclear. V lost 4 bases and J 2 bases, leaving 13 bases between the germline ends. Germline loops: CDR1 SGHDT, CDR2 YYEEEE. The CDR3 spans 14 residues. The CDR3 sequence is CASSRVAPTYEQYF. CDR3 nucleotides: TGTGCCAGCAGCCGGGTTGCTCCAACCTACGAGCAGTACTTC.

The V gene is TRBV2, the J gene TRBJ2-2, with a tentative D call TRBD2 (6 bases). Per germline, CDR1 SNHLY and CDR2 FYNNEI. The CDR3 spans 14 residues. Trimming took 7 bases from V and 2 from J, leaving 11 bases between them. The CDR3 sequence is CASMGGLNTGELFF. DNA of the CDR3: TGTGCCAGCATGGGGGGACTTAACACCGGGGAGCTGTTTTTT.

This clone was detected only once. The genes are TRBV7-9 and TRBJ1-1; 11 nucleotides line up with TRBD1. The V gene's germline CDR1 is SEHNR and CDR2 FQNEAQ (reference sequence). This CDR3 spans 14 amino acids. Trimming took 10 bases from V and 4 from J; bases not matched to a gene: 8. CDR3 coding DNA: TGTGCCACACGACGGACAGGGGGCCCCACTGAAGCTTTCTTT. This sequence encodes CATRRTGGPTEAFF.

This clone appeared a few times. The chain recombines TRBV7-2 with TRBJ1-6; no clear D. The CDR3 has 14 amino acids. Germline values: CDR1 SGHTA, CDR2 FQGNSA. V was shortened by 2 bases and J by 15 bases, with 17 bases between the two germline ends. CDR3 coding DNA: TGTGCCAGCAGCTTACTCGGTCGGGAAATTTACCTCCACTTT. This translates into CASSLLGREIYLHF.

The J gene is TRBJ1-1, the V gene TRBV13, with TRBD1 as a possible D gene (5 bases). The V end lost 4 bases, the J end lost 5 bases, and 17 bases lay between the germline ends. Germline CDR1 and CDR2: PRHDT and FYEKMQ (reference sequence). This CDR3 has 15 amino acids. The CDR3 loop reads CASSSNDQGRTEAFF. The CDR3 nucleotides read TGTGCCAGCAGCTCCAATGATCAGGGACGAACTGAAGCTTTCTTT.

The rearrangement uses TRBV5-1 and TRBJ1-2, with D uncertain. Germline CDR1 SGHRS, CDR2 YFSETQ. Trimming shortened V by 4 bases and J by 2 bases, and 24 bases separated the two germline ends. CDR3 length: 18 residues. In nucleotides, the CDR3 is TGCGCCAGCAGCCCACAACGAGGGAGCTCTTCCATAAACTATGGCTACACCTTC. As protein: CASSPQRGSSSINYGYTF.

This sequence joins TRBV5-1 and TRBJ2-5; D is possibly TRBD1 (6 bases). V shed 3 bases and J shed 3 bases, with 18 bases lying between them. CDR1 is SGHRS and CDR2 is YFSETQ in the germline V gene. The CDR3 length is 16 residues. The CDR3 region is CASSSLPGEWEETQYF. The DNA for the CDR3 is TGCGCCAGCAGCTCACTTCCAGGGGAATGGGAAGAGACCCAGTACTTC.

This chain joins TRBV7-6 and TRBJ1-3, with TRBD1 as a possible D gene (6 bases). CDR1 and CDR2 (germline): SGHVS, FNYEAQ. V lost 3 bases and J 2 bases, leaving 14 bases between the germline ends. This CDR3 spans 16 amino acids. CDR3 residues: CASSFGAGTTGNTIYF. The CDR3 bases are TGTGCCAGCAGCTTCGGGGCGGGGACAACTGGAAACACCATATATTTT.

The chain uses TRBV4-1 and TRBJ1-2; weak D call: TRBD1 (6 bases). Trimming removed 6 bases at V and 8 bases at J, with 16 bases between. The CDR3 runs 13 residues. The germline CDR1 and CDR2 sequences are MGHRA and YSYEKL. In DNA form, the CDR3 reads TGCGCCAGCAGTATACAGGGTGGGTACGGCTACACCTTC. Its protein product is CASSIQGGYGYTF.

Notes on this clone: The junction departs from the called germline gene at one end, perhaps through a read error. This chain joins TRBV7-9 and TRBJ2-7, with 9 bases that match TRBD1. The V gene's germline CDR1 is SEHNR and CDR2 FQNEAQ (reference sequence). The CDR3 has 15 amino acids. CDR3 sequence reads: CASTLRGQGVYEQYF. CDR3 DNA: TGTGCCAGCACCTTACGGGGACAGGGAGTATACGAGCAGTACTTC.

The V gene is TRBV18, the J gene TRBJ2-1; no clear D gene. CDR3 length: 13 residues. Germline loops: CDR1 KGHSH, CDR2 LQKENI. Trimming pared 6 bases from V and 0 bases from J, leaving 6 bases between. The CDR3 loop is CASSPGSYNEQFF. The CDR3 coding sequence is TGTGCCAGCTCCCCGGGCTCCTACAATGAGCAGTTCTTC.

The J gene is TRBJ1-2, the V gene TRBV7-8; D is unresolved. CDR1 SGHVS and CDR2 FQNEAQ come from the germline V gene. V was trimmed by 5 bases and J by 4 bases, leaving 8 bases between them. The CDR3 has 12 amino acids. The CDR3 DNA follows: TGTGCCAGCAGCCAACAGAGCTATGGCTACACCTTC. This sequence encodes CASSQQSYGYTF.

The V and J genes are TRBV18 and TRBJ2-7, with D possibly matching TRBD2 (6 bases). V shed 2 bases and J shed 2 bases, with 13 bases lying between them. The CDR3 consists of 15 residues. In germline, CDR1 is KGHSH, CDR2 LQKENI. The CDR3 sequence is CASSPGRGRTYEQYF. The CDR3 DNA reads as TGTGCCAGCTCACCAGGGCGGGGCCGGACCTACGAGCAGTACTTC.

The chain has TRBV7-2 and TRBJ1-1; a possible D gene is TRBD1 (5 bases). The CDR3 extends over 16 amino acids. The germline V gene has CDR1 SGHTA and CDR2 FQGNSA. The V end was cut by 5 bases, the J end by 0 bases, with 16 bases between. The CDR3 here is CASSRQAGLMNTEAFF. The CDR3 DNA reads TGTGCCAGCAGCCGTCAGGCGGGACTCATGAACACTGAAGCTTTCTTT.

V gene TRBV7-9 combines with J gene TRBJ1-1; D is uncertain. CDR3 size: 14 residues. V was cut by 3 bases and J by 5 bases, with 13 bases left in between. The V gene's germline CDR1 is SEHNR and CDR2 FQNEAQ (reference sequence). CDR3 nucleotides: TGTGCCAGCAGCTTGGGCCTTAGAGGGACTGAAGCTTTCTTT. The encoded protein is CASSLGLRGTEAFF.

The genes are TRBV20-1 and TRBJ1-1; no definite D call. The CDR3 runs to 11 residues. Germline-derived CDR1 and CDR2 are DFQATT and SNEGSKA (reference sequence). The V gene lost 3 bases and the J gene lost 1 base, with 3 bases spanning the gap. This CDR3 reads CSASRNTEAFF. CDR3 DNA: TGCAGTGCTAGTAGGAACACTGAAGCTTTCTTT.

V gene TRBV10-3 combines with J gene TRBJ1-3; TRBD1 aligns across 7 bases. Looked up from germline, CDR1 is ENHRY and CDR2 is SYGVKD. V shed 4 bases, J shed 0 bases, and the junction held 6 bases outside the gene matches. This CDR3 spans 16 amino acids. CDR3 residues: CAISGDSAYSGNTIYF. The CDR3 region has the DNA TGTGCCATCAGTGGGGACAGTGCTTACTCTGGAAACACCATATATTTT.